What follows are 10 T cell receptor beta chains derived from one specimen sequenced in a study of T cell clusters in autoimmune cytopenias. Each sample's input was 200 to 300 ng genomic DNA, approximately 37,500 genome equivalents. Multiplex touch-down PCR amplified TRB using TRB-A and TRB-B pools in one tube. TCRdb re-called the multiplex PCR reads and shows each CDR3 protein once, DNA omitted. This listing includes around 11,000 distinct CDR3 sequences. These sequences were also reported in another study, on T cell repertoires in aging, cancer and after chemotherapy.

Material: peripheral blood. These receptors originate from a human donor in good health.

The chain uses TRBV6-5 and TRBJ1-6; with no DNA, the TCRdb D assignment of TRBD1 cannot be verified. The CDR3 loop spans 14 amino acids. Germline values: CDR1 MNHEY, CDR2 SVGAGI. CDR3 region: CASSYSAQGQALHF.

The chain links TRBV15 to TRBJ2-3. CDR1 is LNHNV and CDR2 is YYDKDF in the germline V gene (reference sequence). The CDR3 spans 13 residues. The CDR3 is CATSRDYPDTQYF.

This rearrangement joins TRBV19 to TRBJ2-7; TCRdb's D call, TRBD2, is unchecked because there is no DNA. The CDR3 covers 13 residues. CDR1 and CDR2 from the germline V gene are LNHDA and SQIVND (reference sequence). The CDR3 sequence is CASRSGSRGEQYF.

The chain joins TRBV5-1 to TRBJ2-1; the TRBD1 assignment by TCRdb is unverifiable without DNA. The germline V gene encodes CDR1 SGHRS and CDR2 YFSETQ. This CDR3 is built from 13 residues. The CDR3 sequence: CASRQGNHNEQFF. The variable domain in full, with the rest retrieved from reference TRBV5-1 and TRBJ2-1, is KAGVTQTPRYLIKTRGQQVTLSCSPISGHRSVSWYQQTPGQGLQFLFEYFSETQRNKGNFPGRFSGRQFSNSRSEMNVSTLELGDSALYLCASRQGNHNEQFFGPGTRLTVL.

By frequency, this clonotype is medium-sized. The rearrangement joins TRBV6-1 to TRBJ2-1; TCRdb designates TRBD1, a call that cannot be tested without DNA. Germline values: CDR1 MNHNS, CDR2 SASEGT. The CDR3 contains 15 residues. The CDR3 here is CASRTGTGGDNEQFF.

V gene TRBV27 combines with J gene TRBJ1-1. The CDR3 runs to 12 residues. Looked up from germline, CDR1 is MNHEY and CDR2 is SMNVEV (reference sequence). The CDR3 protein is CASSFRLPEAFF.

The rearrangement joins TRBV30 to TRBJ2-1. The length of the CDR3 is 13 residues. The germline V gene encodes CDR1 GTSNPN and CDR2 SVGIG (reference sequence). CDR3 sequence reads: CAWRSSGFNEQFF.

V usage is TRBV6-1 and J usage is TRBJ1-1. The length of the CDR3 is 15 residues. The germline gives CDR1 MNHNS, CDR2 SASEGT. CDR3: CASSEQAGVNTEAFF.

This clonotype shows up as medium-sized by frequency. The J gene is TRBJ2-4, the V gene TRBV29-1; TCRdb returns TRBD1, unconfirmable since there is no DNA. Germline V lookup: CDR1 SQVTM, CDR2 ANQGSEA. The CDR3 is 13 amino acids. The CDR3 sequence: CSVESQGTDIQYF.

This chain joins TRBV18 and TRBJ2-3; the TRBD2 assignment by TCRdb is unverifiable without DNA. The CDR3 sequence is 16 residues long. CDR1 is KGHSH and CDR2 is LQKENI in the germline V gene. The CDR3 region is CASSLGLAGERDTQYF.